This entry lists 8 T cell receptor beta chains sequenced from one sample in a study of T cell repertoires in cytomegalovirus infection. TCRdb called the reads again in MiXCR, with one record for every CDR3 protein. The sample lists about 490,000 distinct CDR3 sequences; approximately 10% were seen once. Sequences were obtained from PBMCs. The receptors originated from a human donor in good health (CMV status not recorded). Some clones in this sample may be carry-over from other donors' samples.

This clonotype was picked up many times. The chain employs TRBV7-2 and TRBJ1-2, with D maybe TRBD1 (6 bases). Germline assignment: CDR1 SGHTA and CDR2 FQGNSA. The length of the CDR3 is 15 residues. V was cut by 2 bases and J by 3 bases, with 13 bases left in between. In DNA, the CDR3 is TGTGCCAGCAGCTTAACCCGGGAGGGGGACTATGGCTACACCTTC. Protein: CASSLTREGDYGYTF.

This clonotype showed up just a few times. The chain combines TRBV29-1 with TRBJ1-2; TRBD1 matches at 12 bases. This CDR3 spans 14 amino acids. Germline CDR1 reads SQVTM; CDR2 reads ANQGSEA. The junction had 3 bases not matched to a gene; V was cut back by 3 bases and J by 4 bases. The CDR3 DNA sequence: TGCAGCGTTGAGGGGACAGGGGGCCGCTATGGCTACACCTTC. It is translated as CSVEGTGGRYGYTF.

This clonotype was detected ten times or more. This chain connects TRBV4-1 to TRBJ2-5, with D maybe TRBD1 (5 bases). The length of the CDR3 is 16 residues. Germline CDR1 and CDR2: MGHRA and YSYEKL. V was clipped by 1 base and J by 5 bases, with 17 bases between them. DNA for the CDR3: TGCGCCAGCAGCCAAGTCCAGGGAATAAGTGGGGAGACCCAGTACTTC. It yields the protein CASSQVQGISGETQYF.

Many counts were recorded for this clonotype. This rearrangement joins TRBV7-8 to TRBJ2-3; the D gene is possibly TRBD2 (6 bases). V was shortened by 1 base and J by 0 bases, with 20 bases between the two germline ends. The CDR3 runs 19 residues. Germline CDR1 SGHVS, CDR2 FQNEAQ. The CDR3 region is CASSLGAMGDLTSTDTQYF. CDR3 in DNA: TGTGCCAGCAGCTTAGGAGCCATGGGGGACTTAACTAGCACAGATACGCAGTATTTT.

In its sample, this clonotype was seen a few times. This chain joins TRBV3-1 and TRBJ2-3; D not certain. Per germline, CDR1 LGHDT and CDR2 YNNKEL (reference sequence). CDR3 length: 14 amino acids. V shed 4 bases and J shed 1 base, with 9 bases lying between them. In nucleotides, the CDR3 is TGTGCCAGCAGCCCGGCCGTTCGCACAGATACGCAGTATTTT. This codes for CASSPAVRTDTQYF.

This clonotype was recorded many times. The rearrangement links TRBV27 to TRBJ1-1; tentatively, D is TRBD1 (6 bases). The length of the CDR3 is 14 residues. Germline CDR1 MNHEY, CDR2 SMNVEV (reference sequence). V was shortened by 2 bases and J by 1 base, with 8 bases between the two germline ends. CDR3 sequence: CASSLTGQNTEAFF. Here the CDR3 DNA reads TGTGCCAGCAGTTTAACAGGGCAGAACACTGAAGCTTTCTTT.

V and J are TRBV18 and TRBJ2-2, with D perhaps TRBD1 (6 bases). The ends were cut back, 3 bases at V and 4 bases at J, with 15 bases in the middle. CDR1 KGHSH and CDR2 LQKENI come from the germline V gene. The CDR3 loop spans 16 amino acids. The CDR3 DNA follows: TGTGCCAGCTCACCTGAACAGGGAGCACTCACCGGGGAGCTGTTTTTT. Protein: CASSPEQGALTGELFF.

This clonotype was picked up many times. The V and J genes are TRBV7-8 and TRBJ1-2; D not resolved. CDR3 length: 13 amino acids. CDR1 is SGHVS, CDR2 FQNEAQ, per germline. V gave up 3 bases and J gave up 3 bases, with 8 bases separating them. As DNA, the CDR3 is TGTGCCAGCAGCTTGAAATGGGACTATGGCTACACCTTC. Translating gives CASSLKWDYGYTF.